This T cell receptor beta chain was sequenced during a study of blood T cells in healthy people across ages (dated by TCRdb to the mid-2010s). At the level of the whole study: In model experiments, template switching captured about one uniquely barcoded TCR beta cDNA molecule for every two T cells. Using deep sequencing normalized with unique cDNA molecular identifiers, the study measured how TCR beta repertoire diversity changes with age. The donors were divided into four age groups: young (average around 15 years), middle-aged (about 40), aged (approximately 59) and long-lived (roughly 82). To avoid experimental bias, donors of different ages were distributed randomly across sequencing lanes. For two donors (one aged 18 to 30 and one aged 80 or older), the study analyzed two additional independent replicas of 1 million unique cDNA reads from the same blood draw.

Broad study findings and their caveats: There was a strong correlation between observed TCR beta diversity and the percentage of naive T cells measured by flow cytometry. Compared with the aged group, the long-lived group had more naive CD4+ T cells, fewer expanded clones and increased TCR diversity, suggesting age selection. Since profiling was done on bulk unsorted PBMCs, naive and antigen-experienced compartments could not be conclusively compared. Estimates of total diversity based on one million sequenced T cells were considered lower bounds and underestimates. As age increased, observed TCR beta diversity per million T cells dropped in a roughly linear way, and a significant reduction was already evident by age 40. Because donor CMV infection status was unknown, age-related changes in expanded clonotypes were potentially confounded.

The approximately 41 donors, aged roughly 6 to 95 years, were systemically healthy Caucasian individuals from Russia. Roughly 11 milliliters of peripheral blood were drawn from each donor into EDTA-treated Vacutainer tubes. Ficoll-Paque density-gradient centrifugation was used to isolate PBMCs, with at least 7 million per sample. Trizol reagent was used to extract total RNA from the PBMCs, yielding at least 5.5 micrograms per sample. The percentages of naive CD45RAhigh/CD27high T cells were determined by flow cytometry on a PBMC aliquot from every donor. Concerning this clonotype itself: Which antigen it targets is not known. Qualities for individual bases were not recorded, and no much larger clone is one base off.

Germline trimming amounts to 10 bases on V and 5 bases on J, with 5 as the count of junction bases outside the gene matches. There are 14 amino acids in the CDR3, from cysteine to phenylalanine inclusive. Just CDR3 DNA is preserved here, 42 bases in frame from base 1. CDR1 and CDR2, per the germline V gene (reference sequence), are SEHNR and FQNEAQ. The library was generated by 5' RACE. TCRdb lists the instrument as Illumina HiSeq 2500. A second PCR of about 6 to 11 cycles was run with a J-beta primer mix and a sample-barcoded 5' primer. A template-switch 5' adaptor carrying 12 random nucleotides introduced a unique molecular identifier onto each TCR beta cDNA molecule. Each sample yielded at least 3 million CDR3-containing paired-end reads. First-strand cDNA was synthesized from all RNA with the Mint cDNA synthesis kit, primed by a TRBC-specific oligonucleotide. After uracil-DNA glycosylase treatment, a first 18-cycle PCR used universal primers M1SS and BC2_uni_R on all cDNA. For the original study's pipeline: Normalization of each sample was performed by random selection of 1 million high-quality reads, each carrying a distinct molecular identifier. Reads sharing molecular identifiers were discarded rather than binned into consensus sequences. CDR3 identification, clonotype clustering and error correction used MiTCR with a Q25 quality threshold and the strictest error-elimination algorithm. A nonparametric unseen species model with Euler transformation was used to estimate lower-bound total TCR beta diversity. The raw public reads went through TCRdb reprocessing: fastp at Q25, MiXCR clone calling, in-frame beta chains kept. Each entry merges the rows of one CDR3 protein and shows their most common DNA and genes. TCRdb, rather than the study authors, made the V and J calls. The sample data list 1.5 million or so distinct CDR3 sequences, and roughly two fifths of these were observed just once. Jointly, the top ten make up around 4% of the sample.

Specimen: blood. This clonotype was sampled from a woman between 18 and 30 years old in good health. The chain uses TRBV7-9 and TRBJ2-1; 13 bases in the junction line up with TRBD2. The CDR3 has the sequence CATRGTSGDNEQFF. The DNA reads as follows: TGTGCCACAAGGGGGACTAGCGGGGACAATGAGCAGTTCTTC.